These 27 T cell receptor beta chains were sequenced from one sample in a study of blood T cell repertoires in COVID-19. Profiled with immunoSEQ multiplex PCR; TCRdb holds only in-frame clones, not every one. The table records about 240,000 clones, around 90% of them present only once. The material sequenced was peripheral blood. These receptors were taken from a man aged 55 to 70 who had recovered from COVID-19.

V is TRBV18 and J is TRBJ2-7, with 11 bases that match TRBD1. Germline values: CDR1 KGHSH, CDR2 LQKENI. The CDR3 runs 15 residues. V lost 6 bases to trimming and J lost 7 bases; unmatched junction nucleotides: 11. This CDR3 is CASSPGQGEVWEQYV. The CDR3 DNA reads TGTGCCAGCTCGCCGGGACAGGGGGAGGTCTGGGAGCAGTACGTC.

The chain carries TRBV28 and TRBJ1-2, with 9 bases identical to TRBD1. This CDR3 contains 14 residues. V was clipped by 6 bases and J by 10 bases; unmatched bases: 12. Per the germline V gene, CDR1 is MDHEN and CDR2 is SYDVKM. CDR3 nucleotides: TGTGCCAGCAGAAACCCGGGACAGGGTGTGGACTACACCTTC. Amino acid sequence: CASRNPGQGVDYTF.

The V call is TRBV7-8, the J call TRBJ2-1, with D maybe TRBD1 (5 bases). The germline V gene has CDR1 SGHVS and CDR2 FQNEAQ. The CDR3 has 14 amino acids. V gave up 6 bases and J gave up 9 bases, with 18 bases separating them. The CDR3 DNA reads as TGTGCCAGCAGTCGCGCGGTAGGGGTGGCTGAGCAGTTCTTC. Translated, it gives CASSRAVGVAEQFF. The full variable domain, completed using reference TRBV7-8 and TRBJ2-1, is GAGVSQSPRYKVAKRGQDVALRCDPISGHVSLFWYQQALGQGPEFLTYFQNEAQLDKSGLPSDRFFAERPEGSVSTLKIQRTQQEDSAVYLCASSRAVGVAEQFFGPGTRLTVL.

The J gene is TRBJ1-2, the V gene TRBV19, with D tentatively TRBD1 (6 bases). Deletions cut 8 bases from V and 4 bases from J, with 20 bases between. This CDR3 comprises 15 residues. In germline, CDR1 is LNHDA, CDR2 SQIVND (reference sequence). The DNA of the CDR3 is TGTGCCAGTCTCCCCGGGACAAACCTTGGCTATGGCTACACCTTC. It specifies CASLPGTNLGYGYTF.

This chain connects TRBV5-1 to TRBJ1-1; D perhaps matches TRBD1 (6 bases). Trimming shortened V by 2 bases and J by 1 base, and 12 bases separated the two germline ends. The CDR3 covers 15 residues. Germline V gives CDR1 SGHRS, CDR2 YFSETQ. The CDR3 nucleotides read TGCGCCAGCAGCTTTCAGGGGATTCAGAACACTGAAGCTTTCTTT. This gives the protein CASSFQGIQNTEAFF. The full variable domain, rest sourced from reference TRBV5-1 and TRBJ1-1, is KAGVTQTPRYLIKTRGQQVTLSCSPISGHRSVSWYQQTPGQGLQFLFEYFSETQRNKGNFPGRFSGRQFSNSRSEMNVSTLELGDSALYLCASSFQGIQNTEAFFGQGTRLTVV.

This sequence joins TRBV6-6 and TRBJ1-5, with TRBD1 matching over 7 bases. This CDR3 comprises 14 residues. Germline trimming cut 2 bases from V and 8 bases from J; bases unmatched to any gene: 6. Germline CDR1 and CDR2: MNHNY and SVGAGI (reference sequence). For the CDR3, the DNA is TGTGCCAGCAGTTACGAGGGGGCGAGCAAGCCCCAGCATTTT. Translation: CASSYEGASKPQHF.

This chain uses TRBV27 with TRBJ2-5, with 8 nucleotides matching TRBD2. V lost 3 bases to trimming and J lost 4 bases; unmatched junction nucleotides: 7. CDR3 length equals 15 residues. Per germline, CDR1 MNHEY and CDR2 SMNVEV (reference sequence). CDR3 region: CASSLSGLAVETQYF. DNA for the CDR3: TGTGCCAGCAGTTTGAGCGGACTAGCAGTAGAGACCCAGTACTTC.

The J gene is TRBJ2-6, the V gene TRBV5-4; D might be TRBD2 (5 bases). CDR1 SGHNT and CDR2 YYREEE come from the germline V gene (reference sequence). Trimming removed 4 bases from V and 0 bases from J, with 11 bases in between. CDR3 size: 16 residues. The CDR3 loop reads CASSIGGASGANVLTF. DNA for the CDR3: TGTGCCAGCAGCATAGGAGGAGCCTCTGGGGCCAACGTCCTGACTTTC.

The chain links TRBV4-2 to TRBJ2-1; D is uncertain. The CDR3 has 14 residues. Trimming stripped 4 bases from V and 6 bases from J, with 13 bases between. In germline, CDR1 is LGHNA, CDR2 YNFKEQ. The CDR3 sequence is CASSPGSNFNEQFF. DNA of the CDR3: TGTGCCAGCAGCCCCGGTTCTAATTTCAATGAGCAGTTCTTC.

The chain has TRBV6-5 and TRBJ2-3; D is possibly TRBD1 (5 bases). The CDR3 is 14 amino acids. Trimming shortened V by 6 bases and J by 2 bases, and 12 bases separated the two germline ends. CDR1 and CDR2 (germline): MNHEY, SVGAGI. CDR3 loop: CASSRAEYTDTQYF. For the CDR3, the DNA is TGTGCCAGCAGCAGGGCAGAGTACACAGATACGCAGTATTTT.

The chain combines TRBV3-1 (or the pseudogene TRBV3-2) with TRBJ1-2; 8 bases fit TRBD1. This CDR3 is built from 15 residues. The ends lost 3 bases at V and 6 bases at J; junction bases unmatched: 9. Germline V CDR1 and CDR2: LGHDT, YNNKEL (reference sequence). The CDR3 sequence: CASSHRGRRGNGYTF. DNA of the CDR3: TGTGCCAGCAGCCACAGGGGGCGTAGGGGTAATGGCTACACCTTC.

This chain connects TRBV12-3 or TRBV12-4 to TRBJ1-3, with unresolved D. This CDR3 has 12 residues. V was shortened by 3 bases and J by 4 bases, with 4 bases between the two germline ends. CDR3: CASSLQGNTIYF. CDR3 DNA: TGTGCCAGCAGTTTGCAGGGAAACACCATATATTTT.

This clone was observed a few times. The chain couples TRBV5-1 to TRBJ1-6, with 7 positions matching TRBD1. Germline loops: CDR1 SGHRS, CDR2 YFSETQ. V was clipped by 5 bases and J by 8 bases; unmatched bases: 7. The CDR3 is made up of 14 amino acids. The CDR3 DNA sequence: TGCGCCAGCAGGTGGGACAGCAACTATTCACCCCTCCACTTT. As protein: CASRWDSNYSPLHF.

CDR3 nucleotide sequence: TGTGCCAGCAGCTCCCTTCAGGGGGTGGGTAATGAAAAACTGTTTTTT. Translated, it gives CASSSLQGVGNEKLFF. The chain combines TRBV7-9 with TRBJ1-4; TRBD1 matches at 7 bases. Germline loops: CDR1 SEHNR, CDR2 FQNEAQ (reference sequence). This CDR3 is 16 amino acids long. V trimming: 4 bases; J trimming: 4 bases; junction bases outside the gene matches: 9.

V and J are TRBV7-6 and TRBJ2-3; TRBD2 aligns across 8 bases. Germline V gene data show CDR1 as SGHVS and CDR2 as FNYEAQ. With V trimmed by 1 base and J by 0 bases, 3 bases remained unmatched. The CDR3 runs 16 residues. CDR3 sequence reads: CASSLDGGGSTDTQYF. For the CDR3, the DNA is TGTGCCAGCAGCTTAGATGGCGGGGGGAGCACAGATACGCAGTATTTT.

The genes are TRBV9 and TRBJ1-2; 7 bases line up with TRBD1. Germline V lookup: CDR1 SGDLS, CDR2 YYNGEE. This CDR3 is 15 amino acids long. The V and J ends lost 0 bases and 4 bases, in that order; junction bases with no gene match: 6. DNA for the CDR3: TGTGCCAGCAGCGTAGGGACAGGCCCCATCTATGGCTACACCTTC. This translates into CASSVGTGPIYGYTF.

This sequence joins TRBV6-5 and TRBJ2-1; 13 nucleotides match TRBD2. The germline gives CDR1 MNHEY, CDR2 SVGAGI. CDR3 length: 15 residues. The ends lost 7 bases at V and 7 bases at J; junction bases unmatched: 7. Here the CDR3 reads CASTLAGGSLNEQFF. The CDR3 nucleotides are TGTGCCAGCACACTAGCGGGGGGGAGTCTGAATGAGCAGTTCTTC.

In nucleotides, the CDR3 is TGTGCCAGCAGCTTGATACAGGGGTCTGGAAACACCATATATTTT. Amino acid sequence: CASSLIQGSGNTIYF. V is TRBV5-6 and J is TRBJ1-3; 7 bases line up with TRBD1. In germline, CDR1 is SGHDT, CDR2 YYEEEE. The CDR3 totals 15 residues. J gave up 1 base and V 1 base, and 2 bases lay outside the gene matches.

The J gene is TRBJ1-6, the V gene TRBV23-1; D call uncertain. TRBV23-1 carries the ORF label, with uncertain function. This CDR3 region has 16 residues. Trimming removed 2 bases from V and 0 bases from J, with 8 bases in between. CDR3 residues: CASSQHLSSYNSPLHF. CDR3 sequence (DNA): TGCGCCAGCAGTCAACACCTGAGCTCCTATAATTCACCCCTCCACTTT.

Here the CDR3 reads CASRDRAAGELFF. CDR3 in DNA: TGCGCCAGCAGAGACAGGGCGGCCGGGGAGCTGTTTTTT. The chain carries TRBV10-2 and TRBJ2-2, with TRBD1 identical over 7 bases. The V and J ends lost 6 bases and 6 bases, in that order; junction bases with no gene match: 4. The CDR3 has 13 residues. CDR1 and CDR2 from the germline V gene are WSHSY and SAAADI.

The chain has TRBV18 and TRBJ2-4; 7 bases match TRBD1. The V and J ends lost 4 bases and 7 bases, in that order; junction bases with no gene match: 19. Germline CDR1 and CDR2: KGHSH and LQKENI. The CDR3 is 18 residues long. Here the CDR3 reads CASSQNPPVKGAVNIQYF. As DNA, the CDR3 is TGTGCCAGCTCACAAAACCCTCCAGTGAAGGGGGCTGTTAACATTCAGTACTTC.

The DNA for the CDR3 is TGTGCCAGCAGTTACATCGGCGGGAGCTACAATGAGCAGTTCTTC. This encodes CASSYIGGSYNEQFF. The rearrangement links TRBV6-2 or TRBV6-3 to TRBJ2-1; 7 bases fit TRBD2. CDR1 MNHEY and CDR2 SVGEGT come from the germline V gene. The CDR3 contains 15 residues. Unmatched junction bases numbered 4, after V lost 2 bases and J lost 3 bases.

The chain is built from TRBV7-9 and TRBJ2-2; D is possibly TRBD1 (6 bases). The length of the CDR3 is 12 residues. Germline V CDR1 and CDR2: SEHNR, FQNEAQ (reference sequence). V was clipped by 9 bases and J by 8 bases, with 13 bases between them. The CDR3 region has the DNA TGTGCCAGAGAAAACAGGGCTGGGGAGCTGTTTTTT. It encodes CARENRAGELFF.

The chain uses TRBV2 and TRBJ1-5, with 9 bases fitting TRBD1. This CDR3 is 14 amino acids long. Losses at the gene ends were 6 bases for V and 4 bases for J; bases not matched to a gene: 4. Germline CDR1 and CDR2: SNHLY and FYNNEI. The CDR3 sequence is CASRGQGQNQPQHF. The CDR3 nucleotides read TGTGCCAGCAGGGGACAGGGCCAGAATCAGCCCCAGCATTTT.

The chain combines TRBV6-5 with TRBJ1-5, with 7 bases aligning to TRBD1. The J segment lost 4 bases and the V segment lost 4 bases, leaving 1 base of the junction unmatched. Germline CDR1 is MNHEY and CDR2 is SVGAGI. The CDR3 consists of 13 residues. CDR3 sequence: CASSLQGNQPQHF. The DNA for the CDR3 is TGTGCCAGCAGTTTACAGGGGAATCAGCCCCAGCATTTT.

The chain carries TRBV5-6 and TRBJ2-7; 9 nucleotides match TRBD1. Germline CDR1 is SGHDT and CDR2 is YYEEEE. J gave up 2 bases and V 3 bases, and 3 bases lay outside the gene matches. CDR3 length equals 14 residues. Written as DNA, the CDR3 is TGTGCCAGCAGCTCGGGACAGGGAACCTACGAGCAGTACGTC. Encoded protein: CASSSGQGTYEQYV.

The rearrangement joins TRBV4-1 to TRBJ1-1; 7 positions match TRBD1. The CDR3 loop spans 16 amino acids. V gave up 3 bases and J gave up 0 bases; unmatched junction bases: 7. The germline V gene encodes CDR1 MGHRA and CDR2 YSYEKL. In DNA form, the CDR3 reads TGCGCCAGCAGCCAGGGGGACAGACGTCTGAACACTGAAGCTTTCTTT. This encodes CASSQGDRRLNTEAFF.